This T cell receptor (beta chain) was retrieved from a study of blood T cell repertoires in COVID-19. Generated by immunoSEQ multiplex PCR, the TCRdb table keeps only in-frame clones and is missing some. The sample contains about 220,000 clones, 80% to 90% of which appear only once. CDR3 length: 21 amino acids. Trimming cost V 0 bases and J 8 bases; bases outside gene matches: 20. Germline V CDR1 and CDR2: MGHRA, YSYEKL. V and J are TRBV4-1 and TRBJ2-1; TRBD2 matches 12 bases. The clonotype originates from a woman aged 45-60 years with acute COVID-19. Sequenced: PBMCs or T cells enriched from blood (not recorded which). Here the CDR3 DNA reads TGCGCCAGCAGCCAAGATCCCCACAGGGTCCTAGCGGGAGGGCAGGGAGATGAGCAGTTCTTC. Protein sequence: CASSQDPHRVLAGGQGDEQFF.